This TCR beta chain was observed in a study of blood T cells in healthy people across ages. Notes on the study in general: A conclusive naive versus antigen-experienced comparison was prevented by the unsorted PBMCs.

To note about this clonotype: Its cognate antigen is unknown.

The germline CDR1 and CDR2 sequences are KGHSH and LQKENI. The CDR3 has 15 residues. V lost 2 bases and J 3 bases, leaving 13 bases between the germline ends. The authors ran a second PCR of about 7 to 11 cycles using a sample-barcoded 5' primer and a J-beta primer mix. TCRdb processed the 5' RACE reads anew with MiXCR; each CDR3 protein has one entry. This table has approximately 780,000 distinct CDR3 sequences, more than 25% appearing once. In addition, the sample was reused for a study of T cells of mothers and their children. As that report states: Compared with unrelated pairs, related mother-child pairs had slightly higher, non-significant overlap.

This receptor was obtained from a boy aged 5-17 years in good health. V gene TRBV18 combines with J gene TRBJ1-2, with D possibly matching TRBD1 (5 bases). Sequencing used blood. CDR3 sequence: CASSPEGEFYYGYTF. DNA for the CDR3: TGTGCCAGCTCACCAGAAGGGGAGTTCTACTATGGCTACACCTTC.